This is a list of T cell receptor beta chains from one sample in a study of Graves' ophthalmopathy and Graves' hyperthyroidism. TCRdb used MiXCR to reprocess the multiplex PCR reads, holding one entry per CDR3 protein. The sample contains almost 750,000 distinct CDR3 sequences, roughly 40% of which appear only once. Sequenced input: peripheral blood. These receptors were obtained from an adult man with Graves' ophthalmopathy. Each CDR3 is given with its conserved first and last residue. The D gene is left open where the match is weak. The size of a clone is reported for some rows only, either as once, few or many, or as a class for expanded clones.

clone size: -
D gene: -
CDR3 length: 12
V gene: TRBV29-1
J gene: TRBJ2-2
CDR3 protein: CSVKGGRGELFF
CDR3 DNA: TGCAGCGTTAAAGGGGGGCGAGGAGAGCTGTTTTTT

clone size: few
D gene: -
CDR3 length: 14
V gene: TRBV4-2
J gene: TRBJ2-7
CDR3 protein: CASSPRQETYEQYF
CDR3 DNA: TGTGCCAGCAGCCCACGACAGGAGACCTACGAGCAGTACTTC

clone size: -
D gene: -
CDR3 length: 15
V gene: TRBV9
J gene: TRBJ2-3
CDR3 protein: CASSIDPGVTDTQYF
CDR3 DNA: TGTGCCAGCAGCATAGACCCGGGGGTGACAGATACGCAGTATTTT

clone size: -
D gene: -
CDR3 length: 15
V gene: TRBV19
J gene: TRBJ2-7
CDR3 protein: CASSMPGGGSYEQYF
CDR3 DNA: TGTGCCAGTAGTATGCCCGGAGGGGGTTCCTACGAGCAGTACTTC

clone size: -
D gene: TRBD2
CDR3 length: 16
V gene: TRBV7-2
J gene: TRBJ2-7
CDR3 protein: CASSRMTSGITYEQYF
CDR3 DNA: TGTGCCAGCAGCAGAATGACTAGCGGGATTACCTACGAGCAGTACTTC

clone size: few
D gene: -
CDR3 length: 16
V gene: TRBV11-2
J gene: TRBJ1-2
CDR3 protein: CASSLGTFRQGGGYTF
CDR3 DNA: TGTGCCAGCAGCTTAGGCACGTTCAGGCAGGGAGGTGGCTACACCTTC

clone size: -
D gene: TRBD2
CDR3 length: 15
V gene: TRBV6-6
J gene: TRBJ2-7
CDR3 protein: CASSEWASGSREQYF
CDR3 DNA: TGTGCCAGCAGTGAATGGGCTAGCGGGAGTAGGGAGCAGTACTTC

clone size: many
D gene: -
CDR3 length: 15
V gene: TRBV7-9
J gene: TRBJ1-6
CDR3 protein: CASSLGAGLNSPLHF
CDR3 DNA: TGTGCCAGCAGCTTAGGGGCAGGGCTGAATTCACCCCTCCACTTT

clone size: few
D gene: -
CDR3 length: 10
V gene: TRBV20-1
J gene: TRBJ1-1
CDR3 protein: CSAPKGEAFF
CDR3 DNA: TGCAGTGCCCCAAAGGGTGAAGCTTTCTTT

clone size: -
D gene: -
CDR3 length: 15
V gene: TRBV2
J gene: TRBJ2-7
CDR3 protein: CASSQEPDTTYEQYF
CDR3 DNA: TGTGCCAGCAGCCAAGAGCCTGACACTACCTACGAGCAGTACTTC

clone size: -
D gene: TRBD1
CDR3 length: 14
V gene: TRBV10-3
J gene: TRBJ1-1
CDR3 protein: CASTEQGRGTEAFF
CDR3 DNA: TGTGCCAGCACCGAACAGGGGAGGGGCACTGAAGCTTTCTTT

clone size: once
D gene: TRBD1
CDR3 length: 13
V gene: TRBV2
J gene: TRBJ2-7
CDR3 protein: CASRETGGAEQYF
CDR3 DNA: TGTGCCAGCAGGGAGACAGGGGGCGCCGAGCAGTACTTC

clone size: few
D gene: -
CDR3 length: 16
V gene: TRBV6-5
J gene: TRBJ2-6
CDR3 protein: CASSSREVTGANVLTF
CDR3 DNA: TGTGCCAGCAGTTCCCGGGAAGTGACTGGGGCCAACGTCCTGACTTTC

clone size: -
D gene: -
CDR3 length: 16
V gene: TRBV7-2
J gene: TRBJ2-6
CDR3 protein: CASSTTFGGGANVLTF
CDR3 DNA: TGTGCCAGCAGCACTACTTTTGGGGGTGGGGCCAACGTCCTGACTTTC

clone size: -
D gene: TRBD2
CDR3 length: 17
V gene: TRBV7-2
J gene: TRBJ2-5
CDR3 protein: CASSMLLAGGSQETQYF
CDR3 DNA: TGTGCCAGCAGCATGCTATTAGCGGGTGGGTCACAAGAGACCCAGTACTTC

clone size: -
D gene: TRBD1
CDR3 length: 11
V gene: TRBV25-1
J gene: TRBJ2-7
CDR3 protein: CASRQGHKQYF
CDR3 DNA: TGTGCCAGCAGACAGGGGCACAAGCAGTACTTC

clone size: few
D gene: -
CDR3 length: 15
V gene: TRBV20-1
J gene: TRBJ1-4
CDR3 protein: CSAREMGRVEEKLFF
CDR3 DNA: TGCAGTGCTAGAGAGATGGGCAGGGTGGAAGAAAAACTGTTTTTT

clone size: few
D gene: -
CDR3 length: 14
V gene: TRBV7-8
J gene: TRBJ2-7
CDR3 protein: CASSLGPGHYEQYF
CDR3 DNA: TGTGCCAGCAGCTTAGGTCCAGGCCACTACGAGCAGTACTTC

clone size: -
D gene: TRBD1
CDR3 length: 15
V gene: TRBV9
J gene: TRBJ1-5
CDR3 protein: CASSVDSGGHQPQHF
CDR3 DNA: TGTGCCAGCAGCGTAGACTCAGGGGGCCATCAGCCCCAGCATTTT

clone size: many
D gene: -
CDR3 length: 15
V gene: TRBV2
J gene: TRBJ1-2
CDR3 protein: CASSEAISQGHGYTF
CDR3 DNA: TGTGCCAGCAGTGAAGCGATAAGCCAGGGGCACGGCTACACCTTC

clone size: many
D gene: -
CDR3 length: 16
V gene: TRBV25-1
J gene: TRBJ2-5
CDR3 protein: CASSERGSRYQETQYF
CDR3 DNA: TGTGCCAGCAGTGAAAGGGGGAGTCGGTACCAAGAGACCCAGTACTTC

clone size: -
D gene: -
CDR3 length: 14
V gene: TRBV25-1
J gene: TRBJ1-2
CDR3 protein: CASRSTQGFAGNTF
CDR3 DNA: TGTGCCAGCAGATCAACTCAGGGGTTTGCTGGAAACACCTTC

clone size: -
D gene: TRBD1
CDR3 length: 15
V gene: TRBV11-2
J gene: TRBJ2-7
CDR3 protein: CASSFKTGGLYEQYF
CDR3 DNA: TGTGCCAGCAGCTTCAAGACAGGGGGATTATACGAGCAGTACTTC

clone size: -
D gene: -
CDR3 length: 15
V gene: TRBV20-1
J gene: TRBJ1-5
CDR3 protein: CSARTQGYSNQPQHF
CDR3 DNA: TGCAGTGCTAGAACACAGGGTTATAGCAATCAGCCCCAGCATTTT

clone size: -
D gene: -
CDR3 length: 15
V gene: TRBV7-2
J gene: TRBJ1-1
CDR3 protein: CASSLGVGQLTEAFF
CDR3 DNA: TGTGCCAGCAGCTTAGGAGTAGGGCAGCTCACTGAAGCTTTCTTT

clone size: -
D gene: -
CDR3 length: 18
V gene: TRBV6-5
J gene: TRBJ1-1
CDR3 protein: CASSYSFIRIGRGTEAFF
CDR3 DNA: TGTGCCAGCAGTTATTCCTTTATACGGATTGGTAGAGGGACTGAAGCTTTCTTT